This T cell receptor beta chain emerged from a study of blood T cell repertoires in COVID-19. About the research overall: Acute-phase and convalescent COVID-19 samples originated in the United States, Italy and Spain. T cells, B-cell-depleted T cells, or PBMCs provided the cDNA or gDNA that served as material.

V was trimmed by 2 bases and J by 2 bases, leaving 8 bases between them. CDR3 length: 14 residues. Germline-derived CDR1 and CDR2 are SGHNT and YENEEA. Under the authors' procedure: Scientists estimated how many nucleated cells there were by amplifying reference gene primers. The table came from immunoSEQ multiplex PCR; TCRdb's copy has only in-frame clones and leaves some out. V and J calls and clone size come straight from that table; D and trimming were deduced from the DNA. Here the sample spans about 390,000 clones, about 89% being singletons. Seattle patient enrollment occurred during active infection, with longitudinal follow-up thereafter.

The genes are TRBV11-3 and TRBJ2-3, with D perhaps matching TRBD2 (6 bases). The sequence came from a woman aged 55-70 years with COVID-19, enrolled during active disease. Sequenced material: peripheral blood. Here the CDR3 reads CASSLTGLTDTQYF. Here the CDR3 DNA reads TGTGCCAGCAGCTTAACGGGACTCACAGATACGCAGTATTTT.